The 25 T cell receptor beta chains below were found in one sample sequenced in a study of blood T cell repertoires in COVID-19. TCRdb keeps only in-frame clones here, not all; method: immunoSEQ multiplex PCR. The table shows about 200,000 clones, with 85% to 90% occurring only once. The sample consisted of peripheral blood. All receptors derive from a woman between 65 and 79 years old with acute or convalescent COVID-19.

In this sample, this clone turned up once. This rearrangement joins TRBV4-2 to TRBJ1-3; D is undetermined. The germline gives CDR1 LGHNA, CDR2 YNFKEQ. V was trimmed by 1 base and J by 3 bases, leaving 19 bases between them. This CDR3 spans 18 amino acids. CDR3 amino acids: CASSQVARAIGSGNTIYF. For the CDR3, the DNA is TGTGCCAGCAGCCAAGTGGCGAGGGCCATAGGGAGTGGAAACACCATATATTTT.

The rearrangement links TRBV12-5 to TRBJ1-3; tentative D call: TRBD1 (5 bases). Germline loops: CDR1 LGHNT, CDR2 FRNRAP. V was clipped by 3 bases and J by 0 bases, with 6 bases between them. The CDR3 is 14 residues long. CDR3 sequence: CASGFGGSGNTIYF. CDR3 bases: TGTGCTAGTGGTTTCGGGGGCTCTGGAAACACCATATATTTT.

The chain is built from TRBV25-1 and TRBJ2-7; TRBD1 is a possible D gene (5 bases). The V and J ends lost 1 base and 6 bases respectively, with 16 bases between them. Germline V gives CDR1 MGHDK, CDR2 SYGVNS. This CDR3 is 15 amino acids long. The CDR3 region is CASSESRQIGSEQYF. The CDR3 nucleotides are TGTGCCAGCAGTGAATCCAGACAGATTGGTTCCGAGCAGTACTTC.

V usage is TRBV5-4 and J usage is TRBJ1-1; D might be TRBD1 (5 bases). The CDR3 length is 14 residues. From germline, CDR1 is SGHNT and CDR2 YYREEE (reference sequence). The ends were cut back, 5 bases at V and 0 bases at J, with 11 bases in the middle. The chain's CDR3 is CASRTQDMNTEAFF. Here the CDR3 DNA reads TGTGCCAGCAGGACACAGGACATGAACACTGAAGCTTTCTTT. Combining the CDR3 with reference TRBV5-4 and TRBJ1-1 gives the whole variable domain ETGVTQSPTHLIKTRGQQVTLRCSSQSGHNTVSWYQQALGQGPQFIFQYYREEENGRGNFPPRFSGLQFPNYSSELNVNALELDDSALYLCASRTQDMNTEAFFGQGTRLTVV.

The chain recombines TRBV18 with TRBJ1-2; D is unresolved. Per the germline V gene, CDR1 is KGHSH and CDR2 is LQKENI. This CDR3 spans 15 amino acids. The V gene lost 2 bases and the J gene lost 6 bases, with 16 bases spanning the gap. CDR3 in DNA: TGTGCCAGCTCACCAAACCAGGCCCCTATAGATGGCTACACCTTC. This codes for CASSPNQAPIDGYTF.

The rearrangement links TRBV28 to TRBJ2-7; tentatively, D is TRBD1 (6 bases). V was shortened by 4 bases and J by 3 bases, with 19 bases between the two germline ends. The CDR3 sequence is 16 residues long. Per germline, CDR1 MDHEN and CDR2 SYDVKM. In DNA form, the CDR3 reads TGTGCCAGCAGTTCCATGCGGGCAGGGGACAACTACGAGCAGTACTTC. It codes for CASSSMRAGDNYEQYF.

This rearrangement joins TRBV2 to TRBJ1-5, with D unclear. V lost 6 bases and J lost 0, with 9 bases in between. The CDR3 is 14 residues long. The V gene's germline CDR1 is SNHLY and CDR2 FYNNEI. CDR3 bases: TGTGCCAGCAGGCGGTTCGTTAGCAATCAGCCCCAGCATTTT. This codes for CASRRFVSNQPQHF.

The CDR3 reads CASSPLGGGTGELFF. CDR3 sequence (DNA): TGTGCCAGCAGCCCCCTCGGAGGCGGCACCGGGGAGCTGTTTTTT. The J gene is TRBJ2-2, the V gene TRBV3-1 (or the pseudogene TRBV3-2), with a tentative D call TRBD2 (5 bases). Germline V CDR1 and CDR2: LGHDT, YNNKEL (reference sequence). CDR3 length: 15 residues. The germline V and J ends were trimmed by 4 bases and 4 bases, with 13 bases remaining between them.

V is TRBV5-1 and J is TRBJ2-7; D is unresolved. The germline CDR1 and CDR2 sequences are SGHRS and YFSETQ. The CDR3 consists of 14 residues. V lost 4 bases and J 2 bases, leaving 13 bases between the germline ends. DNA for the CDR3: TGCGCCAGCAGCCCCTTGGGCCCCACCTACGAGCAGTACTTC. The encoded protein is CASSPLGPTYEQYF. The full variable domain, its missing parts supplied by reference TRBV5-1 and TRBJ2-7, is KAGVTQTPRYLIKTRGQQVTLSCSPISGHRSVSWYQQTPGQGLQFLFEYFSETQRNKGNFPGRFSGRQFSNSRSEMNVSTLELGDSALYLCASSPLGPTYEQYFGPGTRLTVT.

The CDR3 region is CASSLAAGAGTEAFF. CDR3 in DNA: TGCGCCAGCAGCTTGGCCGCGGGGGCTGGCACTGAAGCTTTCTTT. V and J are TRBV5-1 and TRBJ1-1; D is possibly TRBD1 (6 bases). Between the trimmed V and J ends, which lost 0 bases and 4 bases, there was a span of 13 bases. CDR1 is SGHRS and CDR2 is YFSETQ in the germline V gene. CDR3 length: 15 residues. The complete variable domain, with remaining parts taken from reference TRBV5-1 and TRBJ1-1, reads KAGVTQTPRYLIKTRGQQVTLSCSPISGHRSVSWYQQTPGQGLQFLFEYFSETQRNKGNFPGRFSGRQFSNSRSEMNVSTLELGDSALYLCASSLAAGAGTEAFFGQGTRLTVV.

This chain joins TRBV6-6 and TRBJ2-7; D gene ambiguous. Germline V gives CDR1 MNHNY, CDR2 SVGAGI (reference sequence). V was shortened by 5 bases and J by 4 bases, with 9 bases between the two germline ends. The CDR3 runs to 12 residues. In DNA form, the CDR3 reads TGTGCCAGCAGTGAGTCCAATTACGAGCAGTACTTC. Its protein is CASSESNYEQYF.

The table lists this clone with a few counts. The J gene is TRBJ1-1, the V gene TRBV15; D remains ambiguous. Germline CDR1 and CDR2: LNHNV and YYDKDF (reference sequence). V was shortened by 0 bases and J by 7 bases, with 12 bases between the two germline ends. The CDR3 is made up of 14 amino acids. CDR3 in DNA: TGTGCCACCAGCAGAGATCCCACAGAGTTTGAAGCTTTCTTT. This encodes CATSRDPTEFEAFF.

The chain couples TRBV10-3 to TRBJ1-6, with 7 bases matching TRBD1. The CDR3 runs 14 residues. Germline V gene sequence: CDR1 ENHRY, CDR2 SYGVKD. Trimming removed 5 bases from V and 5 bases from J; junction bases left unmatched: 3. The CDR3 spells CAISSQGDNSPLHF. CDR3 DNA sequence: TGTGCCATCAGTAGTCAGGGGGATAATTCACCCCTCCACTTT.

This chain links TRBV6-1 with TRBJ1-3; D is undetermined. CDR1 MNHNS and CDR2 SASEGT come from the germline V gene. V gave up 2 bases and J gave up 1 base, with 3 bases separating them. The CDR3 is 13 amino acids. CDR3: CASSEQSGNTIYF. CDR3 coding DNA: TGTGCCAGCAGTGAACAGTCTGGAAACACCATATATTTT.

Note on this clone: A read error may produce the germline difference seen at one junction end. The chain links TRBV5-6 to TRBJ1-1; 8 bases are shared with TRBD1. CDR1 and CDR2 from the germline V gene are SGHDT and YYEEEE. CDR3 length: 16 amino acids. The CDR3 is CASCLGTGFSSTEAFF. CDR3 nucleotides: TGTGCCAGCTGCTTAGGGACAGGCTTTTCGAGCACTGAAGCTTTCTTT.

The J gene is TRBJ1-1, the V gene TRBV11-3, with D hard to call. CDR1 and CDR2 (germline): SGHNT, YENEEA. Trimming took off 4 bases at V and 4 bases at J, with 13 bases between the two ends. There are 14 residues in the CDR3. The DNA for the CDR3 is TGTGCCAGCAGCTCAGGATCGGGGAGCACTGAAGCTTTCTTT. Protein product: CASSSGSGSTEAFF.

The chain combines TRBV27 with TRBJ1-2; D unresolved. Trimming removed 4 bases from V and 9 bases from J, with 12 bases in between. The CDR3 runs 12 residues. Per the germline V gene, CDR1 is MNHEY and CDR2 is SMNVEV (reference sequence). The CDR3 region is CASSSGGVSYTF. CDR3 bases: TGTGCCAGCAGTTCGGGAGGCGTAAGCTACACCTTC.

The rearrangement joins TRBV19 to TRBJ1-6, with D unclear. Trimming took 6 bases from V and 1 from J, leaving 13 bases between them. The germline CDR1 and CDR2 sequences are LNHDA and SQIVND (reference sequence). This CDR3 is 16 amino acids long. CDR3 nucleotides: TGTGCCAGTAGGCCGCACGGGATGTCCTATAATTCACCCCTCCACTTT. Its translation: CASRPHGMSYNSPLHF.

The chain carries TRBV4-3 and TRBJ2-3; tentative D call: TRBD2 (5 bases). Trimming removed 0 bases from V and 4 bases from J, with 11 bases in between. Germline CDR1 and CDR2: LGHNA and YSLEER. The CDR3 is made up of 15 amino acids. As DNA, the CDR3 is TGCGCCAGCAGCCAAGAGCAGAGAGCGGCAGATACGCAGTATTTT. Its translation is CASSQEQRAADTQYF.

The chain employs TRBV5-1 and TRBJ2-1; 7 bases are shared with TRBD1. This CDR3 spans 14 amino acids. From germline, CDR1 is SGHRS and CDR2 YFSETQ. Trimming took 1 base from V and 4 from J; bases not matched to a gene: 2. CDR3: CASSLPGQYNEQFF. CDR3 DNA: TGCGCCAGCAGCTTGCCGGGACAGTACAATGAGCAGTTCTTC.

The gene calls are TRBV7-2 and TRBJ1-1, with TRBD1 as a possible D gene (5 bases). The germline CDR1 and CDR2 sequences are SGHTA and FQGNSA. CDR3 length: 14 residues. V was cut by 5 bases and J by 4 bases, with 14 bases left in between. Here the CDR3 DNA reads TGTGCCAGCAGCGGGTGGGACTCTCGCACTGAAGCTTTCTTT. It specifies CASSGWDSRTEAFF.

This chain joins TRBV6-5 and TRBJ1-6, with D possibly matching TRBD1 (6 bases). CDR1 is MNHEY and CDR2 is SVGAGI in the germline V gene. V lost 5 bases to trimming and J lost 9 bases, with 14 bases between them. CDR3 length: 14 residues. CDR3 residues: CASSPDGGPSPLHF. In nucleotides, the CDR3 is TGTGCCAGCAGTCCCGACGGGGGGCCTTCACCCCTCCACTTT.

The chain recombines TRBV15 with TRBJ2-3; a possible D gene is TRBD1 (6 bases). The CDR3 is 16 amino acids. V gave up 0 bases and J gave up 0 bases, with 10 bases separating them. Germline CDR1 reads LNHNV; CDR2 reads YYDKDF (reference sequence). The CDR3 sequence is CATSRDMTGSTDTQYF. CDR3 coding DNA: TGTGCCACCAGCAGAGATATGACAGGTAGCACAGATACGCAGTATTTT.

J is TRBJ1-2 and V is TRBV14, with a weak D call TRBD1 (5 bases). Trimming took 3 bases from V and 4 from J, leaving 12 bases between them. CDR1 is SGHDN and CDR2 is FVKESK in the germline V gene. CDR3 length: 14 residues. CDR3 region: CASSQAGRRYGYTF. For the CDR3, the DNA is TGTGCCAGCAGCCAGGCGGGGCGGCGCTATGGCTACACCTTC.

The chain uses TRBV7-2 and TRBJ1-4; D gene ambiguous. Germline V gene lookup returns CDR1 SGHTA and CDR2 FQGNSA. This CDR3 has 13 residues. Between the trimmed V and J ends, which lost 5 bases and 7 bases, there was a span of 11 bases. This CDR3 is CASSVRGSEKLFF. The CDR3, as DNA: TGTGCCAGCAGCGTGAGAGGCTCTGAAAAACTGTTTTTT.